This TCR beta chain appears in the sequencing data of a study of shared clonotypes between healthy human individuals. The naive CD8 subset, CD45RO-negative cells positively selected for CCR7, excluded terminally differentiated effector memory CD45RA+ cells. Authors' analysis steps: ImmunoSEQ output held junction-only sequences without quality scores, so filtering differed. Assay: immunoSEQ multiplex PCR; the TCRdb copy retains only in-frame clones and omits some. V and J calls and clone size are copied from that table; D and trimming were computed from the DNA. Altogether around 1.9 million clones are present, 93% being singletons, with the ten largest covering less than 2%. The CDR3 is 13 residues long. Trimming removed 0 bases at V and 4 bases at J, with 9 bases between. Germline V gene data show CDR1 as GTSNPN and CDR2 as SVGIG (reference sequence). Regarding the study as a whole: Some clonotypes were shared by all four sorted-subset donors, while others were not shared. The non-shared ones had lower generation probabilities than the shared ones.

In the case of this clone: Its specificity is unknown.

This rearrangement joins TRBV30 to TRBJ1-1; D uncertain. The clonotype was recovered from a man younger than 30 in good health. Some clones in this sample may be carry-over from other donors' samples. The sequenced sample consisted of naive CD8+ T cells from PBMCs. CDR3 in DNA: TGTGCCTGGAGTGTATCCGCGGGCACTGAAGCTTTCTTT. This translates into CAWSVSAGTEAFF.